Listed here are 25 T cell receptor beta chains from one sample, sequenced in a study of response to subunit inactivated influenza vaccine. TCRdb re-derived calls from the RT-PCR reads in MiXCR, one entry per CDR3 protein. The table shows about 780,000 distinct CDR3 sequences, with less than 20% occurring only once. The sample was PBMCs from blood, taken more than 4 days after vaccination. The receptor set was obtained from a man aged 50 to 60 who received an inactivated influenza vaccine.

This clonotype was observed at least ten times. This chain joins TRBV29-1 and TRBJ2-3; no clear D gene. V gave up 3 bases and J gave up 5 bases, with 9 bases separating them. The CDR3 sequence is 12 residues long. Germline assignment: CDR1 SQVTM and CDR2 ANQGSEA. Here the CDR3 DNA reads TGCAGCGTTGAGACCCTCGGAGATACGCAGTATTTT. Protein product: CSVETLGDTQYF.

The rearrangement uses TRBV20-1 and TRBJ2-4; 11 bases map to TRBD2. The CDR3 is 17 amino acids. J was trimmed by 7 bases and V by 0 bases; bases with no gene match: 11. Germline V gene sequence: CDR1 DFQATT, CDR2 SNEGSKA (reference sequence). The CDR3 here is CSARDRLAGPFRNIQYF. The CDR3 DNA follows: TGCAGTGCTAGAGACCGACTAGCGGGACCCTTCCGGAACATTCAGTACTTC.

V is TRBV7-9 and J is TRBJ2-3; 11 bases are a match to TRBD1. The germline V gene encodes CDR1 SEHNR and CDR2 FQNEAQ (reference sequence). The CDR3 runs to 15 residues. Trimming at V came to 3 bases and at J to 4 bases, leaving 3 bases not matched to a gene. CDR3: CASSFGQGAPDTQYF. CDR3 DNA: TGTGCCAGCAGCTTCGGACAGGGGGCACCAGATACGCAGTATTTT.

This clonotype was picked up a small number of times. V gene TRBV3-1 combines with J gene TRBJ2-1; 12 bases match TRBD2. Unmatched junction bases numbered 6, after V lost 0 bases and J lost 9 bases. This CDR3 is 16 amino acids long. Germline V CDR1 and CDR2: LGHDT, YNNKEL (reference sequence). The CDR3 DNA is TGTGCCAGCAGCCAAGAAAGGCTAGCGGGAGGGGCTGAGCAGTTCTTC. Translation gives CASSQERLAGGAEQFF.

This clonotype was observed at least ten times. The V and J genes are TRBV12-3 or TRBV12-4 and TRBJ2-3; D not resolved. Trimming cost V 3 bases and J 2 bases, with 6 bases left between them. This CDR3 has 13 residues. The chain's CDR3 is CASSFIITDTQYF. CDR3 sequence (DNA): TGTGCCAGCAGTTTTATAATCACAGATACGCAGTATTTT.

There are a few counts of this clonotype. The gene calls are TRBV29-1 and TRBJ2-7; 8 bases are shared with TRBD1. This CDR3 contains 14 residues. The V gene's germline CDR1 is SQVTM and CDR2 ANQGSEA. Trimming removed 2 bases from V and 3 bases from J; junction bases left unmatched: 6. DNA for the CDR3: TGCAGCGTTGAATTAGGACAGGGTGACTACGAGCAGTACTTC. Residues: CSVELGQGDYEQYF.

This clonotype showed up many times. V gene TRBV29-1 combines with J gene TRBJ2-5; TRBD2 matches 11 bases. The germline V gene has CDR1 SQVTM and CDR2 ANQGSEA. CDR3 size: 12 residues. V shed 7 bases and J 4 bases; nucleotides not matched to a gene: 2. The DNA for the CDR3 is TGCAGCGGTCTAGCGGGAGGAGAGACCCAGTACTTC. This translates into CSGLAGGETQYF.

This clonotype was counted only a few times. The V call is TRBV20-1, the J call TRBJ1-1; no reliable D call. Trimming stripped 4 bases from V and 1 base from J, with 10 bases between. CDR3 length equals 13 residues. Germline V lookup: CDR1 DFQATT, CDR2 SNEGSKA (reference sequence). This CDR3 reads CSAIRTGNTEAFF. Here the CDR3 DNA reads TGCAGTGCTATCAGGACGGGGAACACTGAAGCTTTCTTT.

This clonotype occurred a few times. The V call is TRBV6-1, the J call TRBJ2-7, with D possibly called TRBD1 or TRBD2 (5 bases each). CDR1 MNHNS and CDR2 SASEGT come from the germline V gene. The CDR3 is 13 residues long. V was shortened by 7 bases and J by 3 bases, with 13 bases between the two germline ends. The CDR3 coding sequence is TGTGCCAGCACGGCCGGGGCGAGCTACGAGCAGTACTTC. Translating it yields CASTAGASYEQYF.

CDR3 sequence: CASSLDLGGELFF. The CDR3 DNA reads TGTGCCAGCAGCCTAGACTTGGGCGGGGAGCTGTTTTTT. The chain uses TRBV7-3 and TRBJ2-2; the D is unclear. Germline loops: CDR1 SGHTA, CDR2 FQGTGA. The V end was cut by 5 bases, the J end by 7 bases, with 11 bases between. CDR3 length: 13 residues.

The V call is TRBV29-1, the J call TRBJ1-2; D possibly corresponds to TRBD1 (5 bases). Germline values: CDR1 SQVTM, CDR2 ANQGSEA. V shed 7 bases and J shed 3 bases, with 18 bases lying between them. The CDR3 spans 14 residues. CDR3 bases: TGCAGCGGTGCCTTTCGAGGGGTGGACTATGGCTACACCTTC. It codes for CSGAFRGVDYGYTF.

This clonotype showed up just a few times. The CDR3 nucleotides are TGCGCCAGCAGCCAAGAGGGGGCCTCCCCCTATGGCTACACCTTC. Amino acid sequence: CASSQEGASPYGYTF. The gene calls are TRBV4-1 and TRBJ1-2; a possible D gene is TRBD1 (6 bases). The CDR3 loop spans 15 amino acids. The V end was cut by 0 bases, the J end by 4 bases, with 12 bases between. Germline CDR1 is MGHRA and CDR2 is YSYEKL.

This clonotype showed up many times. This chain links TRBV12-3 or TRBV12-4 with TRBJ2-7; possibly TRBD1 or TRBD2 for D (5 bases each). CDR3 length equals 13 residues. V was clipped by 6 bases and J by 3 bases, with 12 bases between them. The CDR3 spells CASSGTLYYEQYF. For the CDR3, the DNA is TGTGCCAGCAGCGGGACCTTATACTACGAGCAGTACTTC.

The chain carries TRBV7-9 and TRBJ2-5; no definite D call. The CDR3 contains 12 residues. The V and J ends lost 2 bases and 5 bases respectively, with 6 bases between them. CDR1 is SEHNR, CDR2 FQNEAQ, per germline (reference sequence). In DNA form, the CDR3 reads TGTGCCAGCAGCTTAAACATGGAGACCCAGTACTTC. It translates to CASSLNMETQYF.

In this sample, this clonotype turned up a few times. This sequence joins TRBV11-2 and TRBJ2-1, with 12 bases matching TRBD2. This CDR3 has 15 residues. Trimming took 3 bases from V and 7 from J; bases not matched to a gene: 4. The germline V gene has CDR1 SGHAT and CDR2 FQNNGV. The CDR3 loop is CASSFRLAGVNEQFF. DNA of the CDR3: TGTGCCAGCAGCTTCCGACTAGCGGGAGTAAATGAGCAGTTCTTC.

This clonotype was detected only a few times. V and J are TRBV12-3 or TRBV12-4 and TRBJ1-3; TRBD1 might be the D (5 bases). The CDR3 length is 14 residues. V was clipped by 5 bases and J by 2 bases, with 10 bases between them. CDR3 bases: TGTGCCAGCAGTATCGGGACGGCTGGAAACACCATATATTTT. It yields the protein CASSIGTAGNTIYF.

This clonotype was observed a few times. The chain links TRBV4-1 to TRBJ2-1; possible D gene TRBD2, 6 bases. V shed 0 bases and J shed 10 bases, with 19 bases lying between them. Per germline, CDR1 MGHRA and CDR2 YSYEKL. CDR3 size: 16 residues. In DNA form, the CDR3 reads TGCGCCAGCAGCCAAGAGAGACTACTTAATGGGGGGGAGCAGTTCTTC. This gives the protein CASSQERLLNGGEQFF.

J is TRBJ2-1 and V is TRBV28, with TRBD2 matching over 8 bases. The CDR3 runs 15 residues. The germline V gene encodes CDR1 MDHEN and CDR2 SYDVKM. The V gene end was trimmed by 5 bases and the J gene end by 8 bases; junction bases not matched to a gene: 11. The CDR3: CASSRPGLGFHEQFF. The CDR3 bases are TGTGCCAGCAGTCGCCCGGGACTAGGGTTCCATGAGCAGTTCTTC.

This clonotype was picked up a small number of times. The chain combines TRBV20-1 with TRBJ2-4, with D hard to call. In germline, CDR1 is DFQATT, CDR2 SNEGSKA (reference sequence). CDR3 length: 12 amino acids. Trimming removed 4 bases from V and 4 bases from J, with 8 bases in between. CDR3 residues: CSATPDKNIQYF. The CDR3 nucleotides are TGCAGTGCTACCCCTGATAAAAACATTCAGTACTTC.

In this sample, this clonotype turned up many times. The gene calls are TRBV7-8 and TRBJ2-1; no clear D gene. Germline loops: CDR1 SGHVS, CDR2 FQNEAQ. The CDR3 length is 16 residues. Trimming cost V 1 base and J 0 bases, with 10 bases left between them. CDR3 in DNA: TGTGCCAGCAGCTTAGGAACAAGTTCCTCCTACAATGAGCAGTTCTTC. Its protein product is CASSLGTSSSYNEQFF.

A few counts support this clonotype. The chain carries TRBV20-1 and TRBJ1-5; D ambiguous. Germline values: CDR1 DFQATT, CDR2 SNEGSKA (reference sequence). The V end was cut by 4 bases, the J end by 1 base, with 8 bases between. The CDR3 length is 13 residues. In nucleotides, the CDR3 is TGCAGTGCTAATCAGGACAGCAATCAGCCCCAGCATTTT. It encodes CSANQDSNQPQHF.

Notes on this clonotype: A much larger clone lies one base from this, so it may be a read error. This chain joins TRBV5-1 and TRBJ2-1; D call uncertain. The CDR3 has 11 amino acids. Germline V gives CDR1 SGHRS, CDR2 YFSETQ. The CDR3 DNA follows: TGCGCCAGAAGCTTCCGTGGCGAGCAGTTCTTC. This encodes CARSFRGEQFF.

The V call is TRBV15, the J call TRBJ2-5; D not certain. With 0 bases removed from V and 1 base from J, the gap between germline ends came to 9 bases. The CDR3 runs to 15 residues. The V gene's germline CDR1 is LNHNV and CDR2 YYDKDF (reference sequence). The CDR3 is CATSRDPLPQETQYF. The CDR3, as DNA: TGTGCCACCAGCAGAGATCCCCTACCCCAAGAGACCCAGTACTTC. The whole variable domain, filled in from reference TRBV15 and TRBJ2-5, reads DAMVIQNPRYQVTQFGKPVTLSCSQTLNHNVMYWYQQKSSQAPKLLFHYYDKDFNNEADTPDNFQSRRPNTSFCFLDIRSPGLGDTAMYLCATSRDPLPQETQYFGPGTRLLVL.

Only a few counts were recorded for this clonotype. The CDR3 protein is CASSGDRRQPQHF. The DNA for the CDR3 is TGTGCCAGCAGCGGAGACAGGCGGCAGCCCCAGCATTTT. This sequence joins TRBV5-5 and TRBJ1-5; maybe TRBD1 (6 bases). CDR1 and CDR2 (germline): SGHKS, YYEKEE (reference sequence). V lost 4 bases and J lost 7, with 12 bases in between. The CDR3 has 13 residues.

This clonotype was counted only a few times. The V and J genes are TRBV20-1 and TRBJ2-5; D is unresolved. V was clipped by 0 bases and J by 2 bases, with 10 bases between them. The CDR3 has 14 amino acids. Germline CDR1 is DFQATT and CDR2 is SNEGSKA (reference sequence). The CDR3 sequence: CSARDLTAQETQYF. DNA for the CDR3: TGCAGTGCTAGAGATTTAACAGCACAAGAGACCCAGTACTTC.